This TCR beta chain was sequenced for a study of cytotoxic CD8 clonotypes in ibrutinib-treated CLL. Study context: Results showed approximately 25 partial and 2 complete responses; following median about 62 months, approximately 15 remained remitted, approximately twelve advanced. Overall study findings and caveats: At the start, clonality exceeded age-matched healthy donors and followed circulating CD8+ T-cell counts.

Between the trimmed V and J ends, which lost 5 bases and 9 bases, there was a span of 14 bases. The CDR3 length is 13 residues. Germline V gene data show CDR1 as LNHDA and CDR2 as SQIVND (reference sequence). Cryopreserved PBMCs supplied roughly 1.8 micrograms of genomic DNA for TCR beta libraries. Some clones are missing from TCRdb's copy, which holds only in-frame ones; the method was immunoSEQ multiplex PCR. Among 150,000 to 200,000 clones listed, 81% were seen once. With regard to this clone: What it binds is not known.

V is TRBV19 and J is TRBJ1-5; D gene uncertain. The clonotype comes from a human donor with chronic lymphocytic leukemia. Sequencing was performed on PBMCs, taken after 12 months of ibrutinib treatment. CDR3 nucleotide sequence: TGTGCCAGTAGTCAGGAGGCCGGGCTGCCCCAGCATTTT. As protein: CASSQEAGLPQHF.